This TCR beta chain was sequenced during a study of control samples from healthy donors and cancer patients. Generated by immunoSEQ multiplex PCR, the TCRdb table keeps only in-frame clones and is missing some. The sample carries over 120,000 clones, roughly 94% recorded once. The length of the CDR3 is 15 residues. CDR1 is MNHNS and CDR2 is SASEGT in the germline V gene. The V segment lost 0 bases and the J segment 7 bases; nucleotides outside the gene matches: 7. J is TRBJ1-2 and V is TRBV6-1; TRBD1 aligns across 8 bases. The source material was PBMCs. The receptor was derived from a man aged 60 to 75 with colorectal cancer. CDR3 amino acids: CASSEALDRVRGYTF. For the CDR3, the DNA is TGTGCCAGCAGTGAAGCCTTGGACAGGGTACGTGGCTACACCTTC.